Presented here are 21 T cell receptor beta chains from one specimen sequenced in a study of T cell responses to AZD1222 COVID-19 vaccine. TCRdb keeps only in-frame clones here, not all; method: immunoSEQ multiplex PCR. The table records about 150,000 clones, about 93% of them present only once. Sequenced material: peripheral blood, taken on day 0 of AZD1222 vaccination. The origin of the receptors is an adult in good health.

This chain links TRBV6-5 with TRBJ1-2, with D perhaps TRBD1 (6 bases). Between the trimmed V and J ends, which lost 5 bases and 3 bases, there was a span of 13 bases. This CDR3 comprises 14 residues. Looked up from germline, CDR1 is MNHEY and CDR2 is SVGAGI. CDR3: CASSHRGADYGYTF. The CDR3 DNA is TGTGCCAGCAGTCACCGGGGGGCGGACTATGGCTACACCTTC.

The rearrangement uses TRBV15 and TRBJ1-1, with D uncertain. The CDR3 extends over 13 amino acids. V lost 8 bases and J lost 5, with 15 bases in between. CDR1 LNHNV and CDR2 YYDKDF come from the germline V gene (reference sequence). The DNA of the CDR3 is TGTGCCACCGGCTTGGGATGGGAAACTGAAGCTTTCTTT. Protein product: CATGLGWETEAFF.

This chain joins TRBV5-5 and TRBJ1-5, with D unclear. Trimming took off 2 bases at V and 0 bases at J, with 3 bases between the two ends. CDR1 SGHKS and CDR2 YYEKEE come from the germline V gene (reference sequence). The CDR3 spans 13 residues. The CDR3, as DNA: TGTGCCAGCAGCTTATATAGCAATCAGCCCCAGCATTTT. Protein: CASSLYSNQPQHF.

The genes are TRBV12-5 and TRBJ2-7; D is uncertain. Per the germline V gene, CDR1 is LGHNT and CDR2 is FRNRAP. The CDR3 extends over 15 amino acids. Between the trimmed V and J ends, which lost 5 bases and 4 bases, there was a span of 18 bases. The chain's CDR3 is CASGHEPLLRYEQYV. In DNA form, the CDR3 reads TGTGCTAGTGGTCATGAACCGCTCCTCAGGTACGAGCAGTACGTC.

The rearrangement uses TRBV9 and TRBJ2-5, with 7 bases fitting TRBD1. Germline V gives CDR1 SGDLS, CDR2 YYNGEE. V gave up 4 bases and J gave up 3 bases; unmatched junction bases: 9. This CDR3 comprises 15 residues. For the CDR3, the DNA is TGTGCCAGCAGCCCATCGACAGGGCAAAAAGAGACCCAGTACTTC. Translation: CASSPSTGQKETQYF.

The DNA of the CDR3 is TGTGCCAGCAGTTACTCCGGGTTGCGGGAAGCTTTCTTT. It codes for CASSYSGLREAFF. J is TRBJ1-1 and V is TRBV6-5, with D uncertain. Trimming removed 0 bases from V and 8 bases from J, with 10 bases in between. CDR3 length equals 13 residues. Germline V gives CDR1 MNHEY, CDR2 SVGAGI.

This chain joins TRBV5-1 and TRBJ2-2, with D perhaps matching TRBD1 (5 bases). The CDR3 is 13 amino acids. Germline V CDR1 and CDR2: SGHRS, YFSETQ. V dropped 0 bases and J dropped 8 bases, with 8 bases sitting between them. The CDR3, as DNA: TGCGCCAGCAGCTTGGAGGGGTCGGGGGAGCTGTTTTTT. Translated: CASSLEGSGELFF. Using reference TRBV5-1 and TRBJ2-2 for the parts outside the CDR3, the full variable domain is KAGVTQTPRYLIKTRGQQVTLSCSPISGHRSVSWYQQTPGQGLQFLFEYFSETQRNKGNFPGRFSGRQFSNSRSEMNVSTLELGDSALYLCASSLEGSGELFFGEGSRLTVL.

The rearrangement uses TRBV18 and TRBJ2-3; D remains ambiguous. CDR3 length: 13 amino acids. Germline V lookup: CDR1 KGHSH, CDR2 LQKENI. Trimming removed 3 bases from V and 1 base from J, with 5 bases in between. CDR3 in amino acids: CASSPERTDTQYF. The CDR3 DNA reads TGTGCCAGCTCACCGGAACGCACAGATACGCAGTATTTT. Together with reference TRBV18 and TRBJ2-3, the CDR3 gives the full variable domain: NAGVMQNPRHLVRRRGQEARLRCSPMKGHSHVYWYRQLPEEGLKFMVYLQKENIIDESGMPKERFSAEFPKEGPSILRIQQVVRGDSAAYFCASSPERTDTQYFGPGTRLTVL.

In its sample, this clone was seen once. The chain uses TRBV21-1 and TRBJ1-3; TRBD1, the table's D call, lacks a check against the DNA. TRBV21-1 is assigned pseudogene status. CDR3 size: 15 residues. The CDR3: CASSKVIQGANTIYF. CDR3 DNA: TGTGCCAGCAGCAAAGTTATCCAGGGGGCCAACACCATATATTTT.

The DNA for the CDR3 is TGTGCCAGCAGTAGGGCAACTAATGAAAAACTGTTTTTT. Translation: CASSRATNEKLFF. V gene TRBV2 combines with J gene TRBJ1-4; D ambiguous. With 5 bases removed from V and 0 bases from J, the gap between germline ends came to 4 bases. This CDR3 contains 13 residues. Germline V gene data show CDR1 as SNHLY and CDR2 as FYNNEI.

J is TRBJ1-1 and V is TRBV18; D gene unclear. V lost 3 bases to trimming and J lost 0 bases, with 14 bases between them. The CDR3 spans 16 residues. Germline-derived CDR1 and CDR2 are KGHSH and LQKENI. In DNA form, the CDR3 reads TGTGCCAGCTCACCTTGGGAGGGATATATGAACACTGAAGCTTTCTTT. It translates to CASSPWEGYMNTEAFF.

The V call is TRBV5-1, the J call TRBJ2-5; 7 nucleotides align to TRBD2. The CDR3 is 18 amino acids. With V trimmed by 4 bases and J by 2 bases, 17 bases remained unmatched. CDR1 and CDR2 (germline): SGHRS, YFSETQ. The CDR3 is CASSQPTGLVPLQETQYF. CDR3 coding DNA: TGCGCCAGCAGCCAACCGACCGGACTAGTGCCCTTACAAGAGACCCAGTACTTC.

The CDR3 DNA reads TGCGCCAGCAGCCAAAGGGGTCCCATACAAGAGACCCAGTACTTC. It is translated as CASSQRGPIQETQYF. The rearrangement uses TRBV4-1 and TRBJ2-5, with a weak D call TRBD1 (5 bases). The CDR3 totals 15 residues. Trimming removed 2 bases at V and 2 bases at J, with 12 bases between. The germline V gene encodes CDR1 MGHRA and CDR2 YSYEKL.

For the CDR3, the DNA is TGTGCCAGCAGCCAAGATGACTGGGGCAATGAGCAGTTCTTC. Translated, it gives CASSQDDWGNEQFF. The rearrangement uses TRBV3-1 (or the pseudogene TRBV3-2) and TRBJ2-1; D gene uncertain. There are 14 residues in the CDR3. Trimming stripped 0 bases from V and 6 bases from J, with 9 bases between. CDR1 and CDR2 (germline): LGHDT, YNNKEL (reference sequence).

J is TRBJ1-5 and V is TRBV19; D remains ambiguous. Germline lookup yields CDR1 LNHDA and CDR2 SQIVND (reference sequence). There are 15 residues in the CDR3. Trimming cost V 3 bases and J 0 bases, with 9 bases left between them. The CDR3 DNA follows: TGTGCCAGTAGTATTCTAGGGAATAGCAATCAGCCCCAGCATTTT. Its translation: CASSILGNSNQPQHF.

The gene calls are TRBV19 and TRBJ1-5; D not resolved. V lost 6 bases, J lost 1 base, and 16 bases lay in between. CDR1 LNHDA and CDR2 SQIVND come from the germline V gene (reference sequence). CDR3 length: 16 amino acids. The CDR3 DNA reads TGTGCCAGTAGCCCTCGGGAGGGAATGAGCAATCAGCCCCAGCATTTT. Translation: CASSPREGMSNQPQHF.

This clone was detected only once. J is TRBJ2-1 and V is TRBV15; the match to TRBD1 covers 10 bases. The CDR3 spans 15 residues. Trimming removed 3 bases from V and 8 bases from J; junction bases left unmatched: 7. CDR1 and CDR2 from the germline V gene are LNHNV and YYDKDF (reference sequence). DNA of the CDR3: TGTGCCACCAGCAGCCGGGACAGGGGATTCGATGAGCAGTTCTTC. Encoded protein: CATSSRDRGFDEQFF. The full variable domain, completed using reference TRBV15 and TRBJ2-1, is DAMVIQNPRYQVTQFGKPVTLSCSQTLNHNVMYWYQQKSSQAPKLLFHYYDKDFNNEADTPDNFQSRRPNTSFCFLDIRSPGLGDTAMYLCATSSRDRGFDEQFFGPGTRLTVL.

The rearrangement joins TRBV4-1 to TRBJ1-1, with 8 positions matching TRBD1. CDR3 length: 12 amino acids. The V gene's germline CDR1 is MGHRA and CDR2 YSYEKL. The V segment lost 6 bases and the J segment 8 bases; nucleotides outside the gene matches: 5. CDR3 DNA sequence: TGCGCCAGCAGAAGCAGGGGGCGAGAAGCTTTCTTT. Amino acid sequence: CASRSRGREAFF.

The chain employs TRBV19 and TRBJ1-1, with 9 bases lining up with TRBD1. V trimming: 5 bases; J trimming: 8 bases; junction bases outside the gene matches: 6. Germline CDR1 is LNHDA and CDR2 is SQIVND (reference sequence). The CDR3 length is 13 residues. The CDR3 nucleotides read TGTGCCAGTAGTGTAATACAGGGGGCGGAAGCTTTCTTT. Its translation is CASSVIQGAEAFF.

CDR3 protein: CASSPRDREQLFF. For the CDR3, the DNA is TGTGCCAGCAGCCCGAGGGACAGGGAACAACTGTTTTTT. The rearrangement joins TRBV7-9 to TRBJ1-4; 9 bases are a match to TRBD1. CDR1 is SEHNR, CDR2 FQNEAQ, per germline (reference sequence). This CDR3 has 13 amino acids. V was clipped by 5 bases and J by 12 bases; unmatched bases: 7.

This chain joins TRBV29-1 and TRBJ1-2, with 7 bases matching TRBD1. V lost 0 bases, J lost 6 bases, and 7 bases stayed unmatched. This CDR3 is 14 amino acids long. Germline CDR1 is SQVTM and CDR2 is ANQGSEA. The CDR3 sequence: CSVEDRRQGDGYTF. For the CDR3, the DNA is TGCAGCGTTGAAGATCGGAGACAGGGTGATGGCTACACCTTC.